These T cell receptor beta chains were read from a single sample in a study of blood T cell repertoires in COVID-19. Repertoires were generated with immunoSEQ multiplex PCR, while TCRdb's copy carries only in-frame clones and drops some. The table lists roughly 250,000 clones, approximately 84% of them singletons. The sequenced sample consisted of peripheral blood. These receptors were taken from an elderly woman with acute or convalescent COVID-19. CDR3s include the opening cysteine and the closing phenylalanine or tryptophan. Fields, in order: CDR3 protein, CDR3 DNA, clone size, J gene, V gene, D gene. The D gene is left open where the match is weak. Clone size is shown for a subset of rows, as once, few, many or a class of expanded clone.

cdr3_aa: CASSEQEGATEAFF
cdr3_nt: TGTGCCAGCAGTGAACAAGAGGGGGCGACTGAAGCTTTCTTT
clone_size: .
j_call: TRBJ1-1
v_call: TRBV6-1
d_call: TRBD1

cdr3_aa: CASSLGGTGRVNEQFF
cdr3_nt: TGCGCCAGCAGCTTGGGCGGTACAGGGAGGGTCAATGAGCAGTTCTTC
clone_size: .
j_call: TRBJ2-1
v_call: TRBV5-1
d_call: .

cdr3_aa: CASSKGQGDTGELFF
cdr3_nt: TGCGCCAGCAGCAAGGGACAGGGGGACACCGGGGAGCTGTTTTTT
clone_size: .
j_call: TRBJ2-2
v_call: TRBV5-1
d_call: TRBD1

cdr3_aa: CATSRTAYQAFF
cdr3_nt: TGTGCCACCAGCAGGACAGCCTATCAAGCTTTCTTT
clone_size: .
j_call: TRBJ1-1
v_call: TRBV15
d_call: .

cdr3_aa: CASSQRPGLAGRAGELFF
cdr3_nt: TGTGCCAGCAGTCAAAGGCCGGGACTAGCGGGAAGGGCCGGGGAGCTGTTTTTT
clone_size: .
j_call: TRBJ2-2
v_call: TRBV28
d_call: TRBD2

cdr3_aa: CASSYADRKGYTF
cdr3_nt: TGTGCCAGCAGTTACGCGGACAGGAAAGGCTACACCTTC
clone_size: .
j_call: TRBJ1-2
v_call: TRBV6-5
d_call: TRBD1

cdr3_aa: CASSERGPAGEQFF
cdr3_nt: TGTGCCAGCAGCGAGCGAGGGCCCGCGGGTGAGCAGTTCTTC
clone_size: .
j_call: TRBJ2-1
v_call: TRBV2
d_call: .

cdr3_aa: CAWRGGFSVDLGGTIYF
cdr3_nt: TGTGCCTGGAGAGGCGGTTTTTCTGTGGACCTCGGGGGAACCATATATTTT
clone_size: .
j_call: TRBJ1-3
v_call: TRBV30
d_call: .

cdr3_aa: CASSQISGVGPSEQYF
cdr3_nt: TGCGCCAGCAGCCAGATTAGCGGGGTCGGCCCCTCCGAGCAGTACTTC
clone_size: .
j_call: TRBJ2-7
v_call: TRBV4-3
d_call: TRBD2

cdr3_aa: CASSLATGETQYF
cdr3_nt: TGTGCCAGCAGCCTAGCCACTGGAGAGACCCAGTACTTC
clone_size: .
j_call: TRBJ2-5
v_call: TRBV7-9
d_call: .

cdr3_aa: CASSFSLAGGSTDTQYF
cdr3_nt: TGTGCCAGCAGCTTCTCCTTAGCGGGGGGATCAACAGATACGCAGTATTTT
clone_size: .
j_call: TRBJ2-3
v_call: TRBV13
d_call: TRBD2

cdr3_aa: CASSPDRGKETQYF
cdr3_nt: TGTGCCAGCAGCCCGGACAGGGGTAAAGAGACCCAGTACTTC
clone_size: .
j_call: TRBJ2-5
v_call: TRBV28
d_call: TRBD1

cdr3_aa: CASSPHERPSEKLFF
cdr3_nt: TGTGCCAGCAGCCCTCACGAGCGGCCCTCGGAAAAACTGTTTTTT
clone_size: .
j_call: TRBJ1-4
v_call: TRBV9
d_call: .

cdr3_aa: CASRMGQGAPPGANVLTF
cdr3_nt: TGTGCCAGTCGAATGGGACAGGGGGCCCCCCCTGGGGCCAACGTCCTGACTTTC
clone_size: .
j_call: TRBJ2-6
v_call: TRBV19
d_call: TRBD1

cdr3_aa: CASSPGGGYTF
cdr3_nt: TGTGCCAGCAGCCCCGGGGGAGGCTACACCTTC
clone_size: .
j_call: TRBJ1-2
v_call: TRBV3-1/TRBV3-2
d_call: .

cdr3_aa: CASSLGGGADTQYF
cdr3_nt: TGTGCCAGCAGCTTAGGCGGGGGCGCAGATACGCAGTATTTT
clone_size: .
j_call: TRBJ2-3
v_call: TRBV7-2
d_call: .

cdr3_aa: CATSPKGQLSPEAFF
cdr3_nt: TGTGCCACCAGCCCAAAGGGACAGTTAAGCCCCGAAGCTTTCTTT
clone_size: .
j_call: TRBJ1-1
v_call: TRBV15
d_call: TRBD1

cdr3_aa: CASSVISGGTNEQFF
cdr3_nt: TGTGCCAGCAGTGTTATCAGCGGGGGGACCAATGAGCAGTTCTTC
clone_size: .
j_call: TRBJ2-1
v_call: TRBV2
d_call: TRBD2

cdr3_aa: CASSPGLSTDTQYF
cdr3_nt: TGTGCCAGCAGCCCAGGACTTAGCACAGATACGCAGTATTTT
clone_size: .
j_call: TRBJ2-3
v_call: TRBV7-2
d_call: .

cdr3_aa: CASSITTGSNQPQHF
cdr3_nt: TGTGCCAGTAGTATAACCACAGGAAGCAATCAGCCCCAGCATTTT
clone_size: .
j_call: TRBJ1-5
v_call: TRBV19
d_call: .

cdr3_aa: CASSFGGARLEAFF
cdr3_nt: TGTGCCAGCAGCTTTGGGGGGGCGAGGCTTGAAGCTTTCTTT
clone_size: .
j_call: TRBJ1-1
v_call: TRBV5-6
d_call: .

cdr3_aa: CASSLSMTSPINEQFF
cdr3_nt: TGTGCCAGCAGCTTATCCATGACTAGCCCTATCAATGAGCAGTTCTTC
clone_size: .
j_call: TRBJ2-1
v_call: TRBV7-9
d_call: TRBD2

cdr3_aa: CASSQDLASVDGYTF
cdr3_nt: TGTGCCAGCAGCCAAGATTTAGCTTCAGTCGATGGCTACACCTTC
clone_size: .
j_call: TRBJ1-2
v_call: TRBV4-2
d_call: .

cdr3_aa: CASRQSGTNEQYF
cdr3_nt: TGTGCCAGCAGACAGAGCGGGACCAACGAGCAGTACTTC
clone_size: .
j_call: TRBJ2-7
v_call: TRBV28
d_call: TRBD2

cdr3_aa: CASSPGVGGTEAFF
cdr3_nt: TGTGCCAGCAGCCCAGGGGTCGGCGGGACTGAAGCTTTCTTT
clone_size: .
j_call: TRBJ1-1
v_call: TRBV7-3
d_call: .

cdr3_aa: CAWRARAAMGEQYF
cdr3_nt: TGTGCCTGGAGGGCCAGGGCAGCTATGGGCGAGCAGTACTTC
clone_size: .
j_call: TRBJ2-7
v_call: TRBV30
d_call: .

cdr3_aa: CASSQDVPGIINQPQHF
cdr3_nt: TGTGCCAGCAGCCAAGACGTCCCCGGGATCATTAATCAGCCCCAGCATTTT
clone_size: once
j_call: TRBJ1-5
v_call: TRBV14
d_call: .

cdr3_aa: CASSIRGGQGYNEQFF
cdr3_nt: TGTGCCAGTAGTATCAGGGGTGGACAGGGCTACAATGAGCAGTTCTTC
clone_size: once
j_call: TRBJ2-1
v_call: TRBV19
d_call: TRBD1

cdr3_aa: CASSLVSGSGANVLTF
cdr3_nt: TGTGCCAGCAGCTTGGTTTCAGGGTCTGGGGCCAACGTCCTGACTTTC
clone_size: .
j_call: TRBJ2-6
v_call: TRBV5-8
d_call: .

cdr3_aa: CASSLGAGGAYGYTF
cdr3_nt: TGTGCCAGCAGCTTAGGGGCAGGGGGCGCATATGGCTACACCTTC
clone_size: .
j_call: TRBJ1-2
v_call: TRBV7-3
d_call: TRBD1

cdr3_aa: CASSPLPGQSPYEQYF
cdr3_nt: TGCGCCAGCAGCCCCCTCCCGGGACAGTCTCCCTACGAGCAGTACTTC
clone_size: .
j_call: TRBJ2-7
v_call: TRBV5-1
d_call: TRBD1

cdr3_aa: CASIPGHGMEKLFF
cdr3_nt: TGTGCCAGCATTCCGGGACACGGTATGGAAAAACTGTTTTTT
clone_size: .
j_call: TRBJ1-4
v_call: TRBV6-5
d_call: .

cdr3_aa: CASTRTGRNQPQHF
cdr3_nt: TGTGCCAGCACCCGGACAGGGAGGAATCAGCCCCAGCATTTT
clone_size: .
j_call: TRBJ1-5
v_call: TRBV5-6
d_call: TRBD1

cdr3_aa: CASSLTGEETQYF
cdr3_nt: TGCGCCAGCTCTCTTACCGGGGAAGAGACCCAGTACTTC
clone_size: once
j_call: TRBJ2-5
v_call: TRBV5-1
d_call: .

cdr3_aa: CASSLEGSGNSPLHF
cdr3_nt: TGTGCCAGCAGTTTAGAAGGAAGCGGTAATTCACCCCTCCACTTT
clone_size: once
j_call: TRBJ1-6
v_call: TRBV27
d_call: .